The rows below give T cell receptor beta chains drawn from one sample of a study of T cell responses to AZD1222 COVID-19 vaccine. Assay used: immunoSEQ multiplex PCR; TCRdb lists only in-frame clones, some missing. The repertoire has roughly 100,000 clones, over 75% of them found once; the top ten carry roughly 2.7%. Material: peripheral blood, obtained on day 0 of AZD1222 vaccination. These receptors were taken from an adult in good health. The CDR3 runs from the conserved cysteine through the conserved F or W. The order of the fields is V gene, clone size, D gene, J gene, CDR3 DNA, CDR3 protein. D genes are given only for firm matches. Clone size is shown for a subset of rows, as once, few, many or a class of expanded clone.

>TRBV29-1|.|TRBD2|TRBJ2-1
TGCAGCGTTCGGACTAGCGGGAGACAGAATGAGCAGTTCTTC
CSVRTSGRQNEQFF
>TRBV19|.|.|TRBJ1-5
TGTGCCAGTAGTATACGGGCGAGTAGCAATCAGCCCCAGCATTTT
CASSIRASSNQPQHF
>TRBV11-2|.|TRBD1|TRBJ2-3
TGTGCCAGCAGCTTAGAACAGGGGGCATGGGATACGCAGTATTTT
CASSLEQGAWDTQYF
>TRBV6-5|.|.|TRBJ2-1
TGTGCCAGCAGTTACGGCAGGGGGGGGCACAATGAGCAGTTCTTC
CASSYGRGGHNEQFF
>TRBV28|.|TRBD1|TRBJ2-4
TGTGCCAGCAGTTTCCCACAGGGGGTTGAGGCCAAAAACATTCAGTACTTC
CASSFPQGVEAKNIQYF
>TRBV6-1|few|.|TRBJ1-4
TGTGCCAGCAGTGAAGCGCAGGTAGACGAAAAACTGTTTTTT
CASSEAQVDEKLFF
>TRBV6-6|once|.|TRBJ2-2
TGTGCCAGCAGTCTCAAGGTCGGGGAGCTGTTTTTT
CASSLKVGELFF
>TRBV18|.|.|TRBJ1-1
TGTGCCAGCTCACCACTTAGAGGGTTGGGTGAAGCTTTCTTT
CASSPLRGLGEAFF
>TRBV20-1|once|TRBD2|TRBJ2-3
TGCAGTGCTAGTCCCCCGGGGGGGGGTACGCAGTATTTT
CSASPPGGGTQYF
>TRBV20-1|few|.|TRBJ1-2
TGCAGTGCTAGAGGAGGGCATGGCTACACCTTC
CSARGGHGYTF
>TRBV21-1|.|.|TRBJ2-7
TGTGCCAGCAGCAAAAGCTGGACTAGCGGGAAAATCGGGCAGTACTTC
CASSKSWTSGKIGQYF
>TRBV10-3|.|TRBD1|TRBJ1-2
TGTGCCATCAGTGATTCGTCCGGGACAGTAAACGATGGCTACACCTTC
CAISDSSGTVNDGYTF
>TRBV10-3|.|TRBD2|TRBJ2-2
TGTGCCATCAGAGGACTAGCGACGGACGGGGAGCTGTTTTTT
CAIRGLATDGELFF